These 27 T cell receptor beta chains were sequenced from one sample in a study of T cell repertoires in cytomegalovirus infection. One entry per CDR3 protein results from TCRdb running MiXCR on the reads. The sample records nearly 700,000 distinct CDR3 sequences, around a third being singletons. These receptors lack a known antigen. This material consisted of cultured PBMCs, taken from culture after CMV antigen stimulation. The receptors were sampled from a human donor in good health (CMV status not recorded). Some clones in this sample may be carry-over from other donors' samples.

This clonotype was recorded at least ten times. This chain's CDR3 is CASSDGRTSYEQYF. The CDR3 region has the DNA TGTGCCAGCTCCGACGGTAGGACTTCCTACGAGCAGTACTTC. The rearrangement uses TRBV7-2 and TRBJ2-7; possible D gene TRBD2, 5 bases. Germline assignment: CDR1 SGHTA and CDR2 FQGNSA. Trimming took 8 bases from V and 1 from J, leaving 15 bases between them. The CDR3 sequence is 14 residues long.

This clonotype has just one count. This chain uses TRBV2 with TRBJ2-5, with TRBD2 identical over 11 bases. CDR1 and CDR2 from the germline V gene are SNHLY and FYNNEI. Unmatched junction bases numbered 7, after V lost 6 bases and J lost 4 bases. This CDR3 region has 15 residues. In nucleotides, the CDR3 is TGTGCCAGCAGGCAAAGACTAGCGGGAACAGAGACCCAGTACTTC. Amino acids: CASRQRLAGTETQYF. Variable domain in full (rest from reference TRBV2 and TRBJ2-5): EPEVTQTPSHQVTQMGQEVILRCVPISNHLYFYWYRQILGQKVEFLVSFYNNEISEKSEIFDDQFSVERPDGSNFTLKIRSTKLEDSAMYFCASRQRLAGTETQYFGPGTRLLVL.

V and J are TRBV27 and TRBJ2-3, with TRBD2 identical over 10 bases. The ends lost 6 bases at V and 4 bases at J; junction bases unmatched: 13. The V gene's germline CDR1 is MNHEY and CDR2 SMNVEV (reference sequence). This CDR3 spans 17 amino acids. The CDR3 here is CASRRRTSGPLPDTQYF. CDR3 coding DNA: TGTGCCAGCAGGCGACGGACTAGCGGCCCTCTTCCAGATACGCAGTATTTT.

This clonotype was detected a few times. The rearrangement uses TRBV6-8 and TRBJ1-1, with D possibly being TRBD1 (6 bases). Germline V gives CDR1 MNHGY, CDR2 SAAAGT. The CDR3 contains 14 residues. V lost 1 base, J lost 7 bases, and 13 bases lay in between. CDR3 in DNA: TGTGCCAGCAGTTACTACCGGGAAGGGGGTGAAGCTTTCTTT. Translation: CASSYYREGGEAFF.

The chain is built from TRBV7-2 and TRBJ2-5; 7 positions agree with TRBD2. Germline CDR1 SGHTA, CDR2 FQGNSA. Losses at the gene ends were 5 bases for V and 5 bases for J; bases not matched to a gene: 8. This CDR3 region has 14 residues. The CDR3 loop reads CASSPRLAKETQYF. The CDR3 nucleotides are TGTGCCAGCAGCCCGAGACTAGCCAAGGAGACCCAGTACTTC.

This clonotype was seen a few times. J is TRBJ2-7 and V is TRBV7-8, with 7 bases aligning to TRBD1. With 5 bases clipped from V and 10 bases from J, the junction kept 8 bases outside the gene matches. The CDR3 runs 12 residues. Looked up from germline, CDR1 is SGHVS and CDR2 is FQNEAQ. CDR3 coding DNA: TGTGCCAGCAGCATGGACAGGACGGGCCAGTACTTC. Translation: CASSMDRTGQYF.

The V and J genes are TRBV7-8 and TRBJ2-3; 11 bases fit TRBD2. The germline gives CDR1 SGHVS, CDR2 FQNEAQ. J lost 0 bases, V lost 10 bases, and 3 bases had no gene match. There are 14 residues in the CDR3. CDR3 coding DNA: TGTGCCACACTAGCGGGGGCTAGCACAGATACGCAGTATTTT. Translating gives CATLAGASTDTQYF.

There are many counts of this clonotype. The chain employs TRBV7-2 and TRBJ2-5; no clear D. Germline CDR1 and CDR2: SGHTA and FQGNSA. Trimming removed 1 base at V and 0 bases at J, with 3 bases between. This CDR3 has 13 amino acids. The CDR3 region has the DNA TGTGCCAGCAGCTTAGACTACCAAGAGACCCAGTACTTC. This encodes CASSLDYQETQYF. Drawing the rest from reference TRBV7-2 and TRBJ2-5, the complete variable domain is GAGVSQSPSNKVTEKGKDVELRCDPISGHTALYWYRQSLGQGLEFLIYFQGNSAPDKSGLPSDRFSAERTGGSVSTLTIQRTQQEDSAVYLCASSLDYQETQYFGPGTRLLVL.

The CDR3 loop reads CASSPTSGGSGSTDTQYF. DNA for the CDR3: TGTGCCAGCAGCCCAACTAGCGGGGGCTCAGGATCCACAGATACGCAGTATTTT. V is TRBV6-6 and J is TRBJ2-3; 11 bases map to TRBD2. CDR3 length: 18 residues. V gave up 6 bases and J gave up 2 bases; unmatched junction bases: 13. CDR1 and CDR2 (germline): MNHNY, SVGAGI (reference sequence).

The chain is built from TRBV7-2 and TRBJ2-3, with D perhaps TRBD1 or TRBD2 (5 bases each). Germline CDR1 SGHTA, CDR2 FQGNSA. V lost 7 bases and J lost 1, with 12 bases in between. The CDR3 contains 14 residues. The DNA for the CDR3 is TGTGCCAGCAACCGGGACCCACGCACAGATACGCAGTATTTT. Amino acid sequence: CASNRDPRTDTQYF. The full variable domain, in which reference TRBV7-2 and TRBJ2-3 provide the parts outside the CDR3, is GAGVSQSPSNKVTEKGKDVELRCDPISGHTALYWYRQSLGQGLEFLIYFQGNSAPDKSGLPSDRFSAERTGGSVSTLTIQRTQQEDSAVYLCASNRDPRTDTQYFGPGTRLTVL.

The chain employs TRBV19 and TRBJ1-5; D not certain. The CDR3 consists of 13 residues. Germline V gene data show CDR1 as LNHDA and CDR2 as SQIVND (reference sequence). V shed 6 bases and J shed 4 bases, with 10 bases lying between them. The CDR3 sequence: CASSDTRNQPQHF. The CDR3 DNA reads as TGTGCCAGTAGCGACACCCGTAATCAGCCCCAGCATTTT. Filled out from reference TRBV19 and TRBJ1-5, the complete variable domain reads DGGITQSPKYLFRKEGQNVTLSCEQNLNHDAMYWYRQDPGQGLRLIYYSQIVNDFQKGDIAEGYSVSREKKESFPLTVTSAQKNPTAFYLCASSDTRNQPQHFGDGTRLSIL.

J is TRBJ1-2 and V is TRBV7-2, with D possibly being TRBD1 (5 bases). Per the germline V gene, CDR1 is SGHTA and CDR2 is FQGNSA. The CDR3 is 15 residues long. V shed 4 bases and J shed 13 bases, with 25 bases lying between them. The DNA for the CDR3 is TGTGCCAGCAGCTCCCCTCAATCTGACAGAGCTATGGGCACCTTC. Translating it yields CASSSPQSDRAMGTF.

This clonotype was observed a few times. Here the CDR3 reads CASSPTPQGWGGDGYTF. The CDR3 DNA sequence: TGTGCCAGCAGTCCCACACCACAGGGTTGGGGAGGAGATGGCTACACCTTC. The chain links TRBV11-2 to TRBJ1-2, with D maybe TRBD1 (6 bases). This CDR3 contains 17 residues. Germline V gene lookup returns CDR1 SGHAT and CDR2 FQNNGV. V lost 6 bases and J 6 bases, leaving 26 bases between the germline ends.

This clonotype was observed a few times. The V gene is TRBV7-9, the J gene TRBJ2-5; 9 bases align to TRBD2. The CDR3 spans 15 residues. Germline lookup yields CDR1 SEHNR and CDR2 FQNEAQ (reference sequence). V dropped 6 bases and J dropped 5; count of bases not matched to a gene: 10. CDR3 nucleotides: TGTGCCAGCAGTTTGGTAGCGGGGGTCCGCGAGACCCAGTACTTC. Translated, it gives CASSLVAGVRETQYF.

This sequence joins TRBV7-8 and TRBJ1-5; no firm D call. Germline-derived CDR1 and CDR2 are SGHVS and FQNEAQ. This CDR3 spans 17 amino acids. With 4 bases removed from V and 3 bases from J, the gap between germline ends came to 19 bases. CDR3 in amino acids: CASSSGVRTRPNQPQHF. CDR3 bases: TGTGCCAGCAGCTCCGGGGTACGTACCCGACCCAATCAGCCCCAGCATTTT.

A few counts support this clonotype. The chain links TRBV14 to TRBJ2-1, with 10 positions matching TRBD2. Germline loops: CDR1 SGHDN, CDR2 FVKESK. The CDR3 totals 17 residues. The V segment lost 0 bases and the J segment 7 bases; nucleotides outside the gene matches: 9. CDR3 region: CASSQERGLAGVNEQFF. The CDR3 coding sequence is TGTGCCAGCAGCCAAGAAAGGGGGCTAGCGGGGGTGAATGAGCAGTTCTTC.

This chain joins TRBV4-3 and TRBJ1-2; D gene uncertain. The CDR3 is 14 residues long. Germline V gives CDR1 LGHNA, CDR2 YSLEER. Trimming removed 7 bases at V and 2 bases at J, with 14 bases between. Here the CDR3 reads CASTPRVGNYGYTF. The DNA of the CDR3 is TGCGCCAGCACCCCGAGGGTAGGCAACTATGGCTACACCTTC.

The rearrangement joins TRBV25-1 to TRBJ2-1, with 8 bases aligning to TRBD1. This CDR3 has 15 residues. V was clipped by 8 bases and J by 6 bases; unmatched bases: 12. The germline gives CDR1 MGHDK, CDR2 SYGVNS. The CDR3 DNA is TGTGCCAGCCGCCGCGCAGGGGGCGAGAGCAATGAGCAGTTCTTC. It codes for CASRRAGGESNEQFF.

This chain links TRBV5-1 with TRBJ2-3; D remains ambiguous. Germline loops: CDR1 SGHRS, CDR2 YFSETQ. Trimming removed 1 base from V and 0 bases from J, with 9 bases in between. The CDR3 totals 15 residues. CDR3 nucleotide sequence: TGCGCCAGCAGCTTGTATCCAGACAGCACAGATACGCAGTATTTT. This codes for CASSLYPDSTDTQYF.

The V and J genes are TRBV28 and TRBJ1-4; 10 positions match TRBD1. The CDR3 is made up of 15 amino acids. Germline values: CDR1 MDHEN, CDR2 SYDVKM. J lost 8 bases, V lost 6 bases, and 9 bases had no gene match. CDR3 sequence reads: CASRLRDRGREKLFF. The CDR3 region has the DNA TGTGCCAGCAGACTCCGGGACAGGGGACGGGAAAAACTGTTTTTT.

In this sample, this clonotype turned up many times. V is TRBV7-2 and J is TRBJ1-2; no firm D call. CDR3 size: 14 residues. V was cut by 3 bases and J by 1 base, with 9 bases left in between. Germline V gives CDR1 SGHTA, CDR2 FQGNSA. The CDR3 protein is CASSFGRINYGYTF. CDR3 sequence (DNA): TGTGCCAGCAGCTTCGGCAGAATTAACTATGGCTACACCTTC.

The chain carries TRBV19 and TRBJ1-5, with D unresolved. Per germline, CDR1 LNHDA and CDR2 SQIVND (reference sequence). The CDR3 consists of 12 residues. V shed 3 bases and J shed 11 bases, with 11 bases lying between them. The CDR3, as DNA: TGTGCCAGTAGTATTTCCGCCGCGGCCCAGCATTTT. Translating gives CASSISAAAQHF.

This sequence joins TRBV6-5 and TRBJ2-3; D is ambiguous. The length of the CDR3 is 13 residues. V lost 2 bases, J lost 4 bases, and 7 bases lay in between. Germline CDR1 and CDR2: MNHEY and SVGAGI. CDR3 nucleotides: TGTGCCAGCAGTTACGGGTTTCCAGATACGCAGTATTTT. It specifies CASSYGFPDTQYF.

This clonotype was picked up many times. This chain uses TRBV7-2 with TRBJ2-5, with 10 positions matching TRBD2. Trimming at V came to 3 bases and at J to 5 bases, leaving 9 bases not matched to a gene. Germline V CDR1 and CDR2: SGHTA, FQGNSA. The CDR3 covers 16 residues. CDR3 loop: CASSLTSGSGRETQYF. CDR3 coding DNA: TGTGCCAGCAGCTTGACTAGCGGGTCCGGCCGGGAGACCCAGTACTTC.

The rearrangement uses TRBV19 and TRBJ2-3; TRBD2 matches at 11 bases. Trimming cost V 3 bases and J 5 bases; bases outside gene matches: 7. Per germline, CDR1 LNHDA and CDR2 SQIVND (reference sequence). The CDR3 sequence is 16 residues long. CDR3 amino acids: CASSINSGGAEDTQYF. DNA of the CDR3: TGTGCCAGTAGTATCAATAGCGGGGGGGCCGAAGATACGCAGTATTTT.

CDR3: CASSRMGLPGYTF. The CDR3 region has the DNA TGTGCCAGCAGCCGGATGGGTCTTCCTGGCTACACCTTC. This sequence joins TRBV5-6 and TRBJ1-2, with D unresolved. The V end was cut by 4 bases, the J end by 7 bases, with 14 bases between. Per the germline V gene, CDR1 is SGHDT and CDR2 is YYEEEE. The CDR3 loop spans 13 amino acids.

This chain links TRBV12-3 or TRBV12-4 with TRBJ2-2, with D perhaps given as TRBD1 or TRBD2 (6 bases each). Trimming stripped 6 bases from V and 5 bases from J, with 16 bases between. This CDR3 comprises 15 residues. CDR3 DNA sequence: TGTGCCAGCAGCGCCGTAGGGGGGCCGACCGGGGAGCTGTTTTTT. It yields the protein CASSAVGGPTGELFF.